The 5 T cell receptor beta chains listed next were all sequenced from one sample in a study of Ad26.COV2.S vaccination and SARS-CoV-2 variants. The sample's treatment: over 15 received Ad26.COV2.S at low or high dose, single or two shots; about 5 received placebo; per-sample allocation not given. Material that was analyzed had been drawn on day 63 after the first vaccine or placebo injection. Assay used: immunoSEQ multiplex PCR; TCRdb lists only in-frame clones, some missing. The data show 350,000 to 400,000 clones, 75% to 90% seen once. Sample: peripheral blood, taken in a trial of Ad26.COV2.S vaccine versus placebo. These TCRs come from a person aged 18-65 years who received the Ad26.COV2.S COVID-19 vaccine or a placebo.

J is TRBJ1-1 and V is TRBV7-9, with a tentative D call TRBD1 (6 bases). The CDR3 is made up of 15 amino acids. Trimming cost V 1 base and J 11 bases, with 20 bases left between them. Germline CDR1 and CDR2: SEHNR and FQNEAQ (reference sequence). The CDR3 DNA sequence: TGTGCCAGCAGCTTAGTAGGTGAGGGGGGCGGCACGGCTTTCTTT. Its protein product is CASSLVGEGGGTAFF.

The rearrangement uses TRBV10-3 and TRBJ2-3; 9 bases map to TRBD2. Germline lookup yields CDR1 ENHRY and CDR2 SYGVKD. The junction had 7 bases not matched to a gene; V was cut back by 3 bases and J by 0 bases. CDR3 length: 17 amino acids. CDR3 nucleotides: TGTGCCATCAGTGATACGTTAGCGGGGGCAAGCACAGATACGCAGTATTTT. Translated, it gives CAISDTLAGASTDTQYF.

V is TRBV5-1 and J is TRBJ2-7; D possibly corresponds to TRBD2 (8 bases). The V and J ends lost 4 bases and 4 bases respectively, with 15 bases between them. CDR1 and CDR2 (germline): SGHRS, YFSETQ. The CDR3 runs 14 residues. CDR3 DNA sequence: TGCGCCAGCAGCCTACAGGGGACTAGTTACGAGCAGTACTTC. Translating it yields CASSLQGTSYEQYF.

The V and J genes are TRBV9 and TRBJ2-2, with a tentative D call TRBD1 (7 bases). In germline, CDR1 is SGDLS, CDR2 YYNGEE. CDR3 length: 15 residues. V was trimmed by 9 bases and J by 2 bases, leaving 17 bases between them. CDR3 sequence (DNA): TGTGCCACCGACGGAGGGACAGCAAACACCGGGGAGCTGTTTTTT. Protein sequence: CATDGGTANTGELFF.

Note on this clone: A junction end diverges from the germline sequence, so it may reflect a read error. This CDR3 is CASSQDRGPRHF. The DNA for the CDR3 is TGCGCCAGCAGCCAAGACAGGGGGCCCCGCCACTTT. This chain joins TRBV4-1 and TRBJ1-6, with TRBD1 matching 8 bases. This CDR3 contains 12 residues. Looked up from germline, CDR1 is MGHRA and CDR2 is YSYEKL.